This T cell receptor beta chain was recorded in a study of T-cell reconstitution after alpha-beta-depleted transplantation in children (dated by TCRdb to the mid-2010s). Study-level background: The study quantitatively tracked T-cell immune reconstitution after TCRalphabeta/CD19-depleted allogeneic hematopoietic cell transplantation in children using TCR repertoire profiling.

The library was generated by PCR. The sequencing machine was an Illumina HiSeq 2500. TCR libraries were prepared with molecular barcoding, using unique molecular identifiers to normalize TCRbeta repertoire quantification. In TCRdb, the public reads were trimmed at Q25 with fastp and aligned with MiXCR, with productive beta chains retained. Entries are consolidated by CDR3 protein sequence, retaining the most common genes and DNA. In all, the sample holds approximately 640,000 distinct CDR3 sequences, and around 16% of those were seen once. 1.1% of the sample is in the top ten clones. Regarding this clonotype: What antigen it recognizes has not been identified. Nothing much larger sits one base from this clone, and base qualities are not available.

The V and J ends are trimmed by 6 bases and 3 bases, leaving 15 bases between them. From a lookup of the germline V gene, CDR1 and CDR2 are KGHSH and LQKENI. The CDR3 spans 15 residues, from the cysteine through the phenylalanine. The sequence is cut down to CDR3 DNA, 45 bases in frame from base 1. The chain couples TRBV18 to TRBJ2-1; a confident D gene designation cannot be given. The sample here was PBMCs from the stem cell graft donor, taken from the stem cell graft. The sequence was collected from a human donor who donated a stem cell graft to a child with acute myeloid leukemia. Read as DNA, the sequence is TGTGCCAGCTCTCCTCGACGTTCTGGCTACAATGAGCAGTTCTTC. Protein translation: CASSPRRSGYNEQFF.